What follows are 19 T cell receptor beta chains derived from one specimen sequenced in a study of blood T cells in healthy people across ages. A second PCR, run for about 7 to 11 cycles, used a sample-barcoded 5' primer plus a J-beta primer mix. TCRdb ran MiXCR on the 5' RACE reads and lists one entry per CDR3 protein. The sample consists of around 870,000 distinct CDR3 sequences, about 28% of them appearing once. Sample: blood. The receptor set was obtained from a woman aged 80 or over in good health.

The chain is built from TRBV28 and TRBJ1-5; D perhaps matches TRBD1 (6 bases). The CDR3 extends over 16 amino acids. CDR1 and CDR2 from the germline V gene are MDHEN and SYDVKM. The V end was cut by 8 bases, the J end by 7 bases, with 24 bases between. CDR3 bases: TGTGCCAGCGGAGAACCTGGGGGGGCGAGAAACCAGCCCCAGCATTTT. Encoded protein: CASGEPGGARNQPQHF.

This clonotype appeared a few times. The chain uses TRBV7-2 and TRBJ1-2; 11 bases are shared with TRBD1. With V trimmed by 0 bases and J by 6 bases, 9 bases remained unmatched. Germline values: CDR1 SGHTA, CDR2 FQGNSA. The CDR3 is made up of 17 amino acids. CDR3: CASSLALRTGGADGYTF. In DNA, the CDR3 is TGTGCCAGCAGCTTAGCGCTTAGGACAGGGGGCGCCGATGGCTACACCTTC.

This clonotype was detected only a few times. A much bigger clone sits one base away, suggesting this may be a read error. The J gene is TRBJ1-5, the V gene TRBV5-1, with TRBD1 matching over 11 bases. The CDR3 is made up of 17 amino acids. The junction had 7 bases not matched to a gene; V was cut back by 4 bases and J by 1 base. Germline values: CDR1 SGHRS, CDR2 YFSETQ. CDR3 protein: CASSPGQGASSNQPQHF. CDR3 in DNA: TGCGCCAGCAGCCCTGGACAGGGGGCTTCGAGCAATCAGCCCCAGCATTTT. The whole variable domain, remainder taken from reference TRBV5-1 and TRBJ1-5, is KAGVTQTPRYLIKTRGQQVTLSCSPISGHRSVSWYQQTPGQGLQFLFEYFSETQRNKGNFPGRFSGRQFSNSRSEMNVSTLELGDSALYLCASSPGQGASSNQPQHFGDGTRLSIL.

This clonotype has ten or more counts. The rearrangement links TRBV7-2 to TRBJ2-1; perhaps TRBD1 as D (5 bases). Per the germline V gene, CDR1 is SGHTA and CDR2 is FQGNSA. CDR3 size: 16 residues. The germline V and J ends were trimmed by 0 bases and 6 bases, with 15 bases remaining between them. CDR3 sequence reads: CASSLASWQGTNEQFF. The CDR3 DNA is TGTGCCAGCAGCTTAGCGAGCTGGCAGGGTACCAATGAGCAGTTCTTC. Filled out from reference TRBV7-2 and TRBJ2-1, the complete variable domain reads GAGVSQSPSNKVTEKGKDVELRCDPISGHTALYWYRQSLGQGLEFLIYFQGNSAPDKSGLPSDRFSAERTGGSVSTLTIQRTQQEDSAVYLCASSLASWQGTNEQFFGPGTRLTVL.

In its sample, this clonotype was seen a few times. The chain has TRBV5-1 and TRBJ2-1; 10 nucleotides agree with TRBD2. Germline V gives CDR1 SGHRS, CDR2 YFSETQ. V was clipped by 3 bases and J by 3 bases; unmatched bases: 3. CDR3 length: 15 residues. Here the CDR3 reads CASSWIAGGYNEQFF. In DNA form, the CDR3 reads TGCGCCAGCAGCTGGATAGCGGGGGGCTACAATGAGCAGTTCTTC.

The CDR3 region has the DNA TGTGCCAGTATAAGATTTGGGACAGGGAGGGGCTACACCTTC. Translation: CASIRFGTGRGYTF. The chain joins TRBV28 to TRBJ1-2, with TRBD1 matching over 9 bases. Germline values: CDR1 MDHEN, CDR2 SYDVKM. CDR3 length: 14 amino acids. Trimming at V came to 9 bases and at J to 8 bases, leaving 13 bases not matched to a gene.

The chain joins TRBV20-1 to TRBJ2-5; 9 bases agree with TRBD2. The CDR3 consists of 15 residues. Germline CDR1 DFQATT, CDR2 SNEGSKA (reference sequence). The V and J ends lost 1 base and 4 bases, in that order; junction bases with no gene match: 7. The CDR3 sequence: CSARAGAGGPETQYF. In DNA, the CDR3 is TGCAGTGCTAGAGCGGGAGCGGGGGGACCAGAGACCCAGTACTTC.

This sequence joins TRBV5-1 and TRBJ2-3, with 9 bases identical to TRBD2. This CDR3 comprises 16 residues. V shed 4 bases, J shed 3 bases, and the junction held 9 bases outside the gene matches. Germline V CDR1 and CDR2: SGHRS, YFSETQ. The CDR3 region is CASSGIAGVGTDTQYF. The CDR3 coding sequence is TGCGCCAGCAGCGGGATAGCGGGAGTAGGGACAGATACGCAGTATTTT. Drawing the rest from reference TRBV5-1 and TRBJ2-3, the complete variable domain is KAGVTQTPRYLIKTRGQQVTLSCSPISGHRSVSWYQQTPGQGLQFLFEYFSETQRNKGNFPGRFSGRQFSNSRSEMNVSTLELGDSALYLCASSGIAGVGTDTQYFGPGTRLTVL.

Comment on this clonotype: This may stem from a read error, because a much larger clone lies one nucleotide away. The CDR3 is CASTLGTAMSSYEQFF. The CDR3 nucleotides are TGTGCCAGCACCCTTGGGACGGCGATGAGCTCCTACGAGCAGTTCTTC. V usage is TRBV12-3 or TRBV12-4 and J usage is TRBJ2-1, with D possibly called TRBD1 or TRBD2 (5 bases each). V gave up 7 bases and J gave up 10 bases, with 26 bases separating them. This CDR3 has 16 amino acids.

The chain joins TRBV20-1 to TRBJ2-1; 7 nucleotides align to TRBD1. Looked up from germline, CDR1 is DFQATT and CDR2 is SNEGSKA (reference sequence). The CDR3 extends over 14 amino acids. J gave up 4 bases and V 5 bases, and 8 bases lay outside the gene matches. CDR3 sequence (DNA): TGCAGTGCTCGCCGCTCGGGACAGTACAATGAGCAGTTCTTC. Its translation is CSARRSGQYNEQFF.

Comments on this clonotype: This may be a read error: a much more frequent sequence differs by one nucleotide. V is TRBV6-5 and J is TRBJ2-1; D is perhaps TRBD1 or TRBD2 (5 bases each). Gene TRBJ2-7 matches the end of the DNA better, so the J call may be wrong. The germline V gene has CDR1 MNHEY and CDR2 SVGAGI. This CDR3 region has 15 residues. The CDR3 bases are TGTGCCAGCAGTTACCGGGACCCGGATTACAATGAGCAGTACTTC. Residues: CASSYRDPDYNEQYF.

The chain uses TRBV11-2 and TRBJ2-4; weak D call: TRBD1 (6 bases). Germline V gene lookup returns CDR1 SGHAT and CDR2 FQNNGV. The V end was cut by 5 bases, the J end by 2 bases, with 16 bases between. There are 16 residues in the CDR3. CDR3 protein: CASSPQGRLTKNIQYF. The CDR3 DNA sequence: TGTGCCAGCAGCCCTCAGGGGCGACTAACCAAAAACATTCAGTACTTC. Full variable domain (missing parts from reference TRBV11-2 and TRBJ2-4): EAGVAQSPRYKIIEKRQSVAFWCNPISGHATLYWYQQILGQGPKLLIQFQNNGVVDDSQLPKDRFSAERLKGVDSTLKIQPAKLEDSAVYLCASSPQGRLTKNIQYFGAGTRLSVL.

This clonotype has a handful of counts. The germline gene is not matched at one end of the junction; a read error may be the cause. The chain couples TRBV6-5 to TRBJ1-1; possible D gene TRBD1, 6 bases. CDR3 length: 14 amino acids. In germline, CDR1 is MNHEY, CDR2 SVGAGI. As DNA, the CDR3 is TGTACCAGCAGTAGGACAGTTGGTACCACTGAAGCTTTCTTT. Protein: CTSSRTVGTTEAFF.

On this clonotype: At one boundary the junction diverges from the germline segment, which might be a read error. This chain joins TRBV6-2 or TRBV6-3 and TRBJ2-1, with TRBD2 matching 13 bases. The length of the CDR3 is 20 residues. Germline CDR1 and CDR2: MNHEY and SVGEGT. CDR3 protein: CTSSYPQGLAGRKVYNEQFF. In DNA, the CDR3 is TGTACCAGCAGTTACCCACAGGGACTAGCGGGGAGGAAGGTCTACAATGAGCAGTTCTTC.

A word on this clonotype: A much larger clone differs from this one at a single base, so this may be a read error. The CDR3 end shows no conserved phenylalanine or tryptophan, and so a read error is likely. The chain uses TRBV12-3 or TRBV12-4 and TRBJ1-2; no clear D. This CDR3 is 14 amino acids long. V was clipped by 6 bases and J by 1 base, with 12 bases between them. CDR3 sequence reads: CASSPAFLNYGYTV. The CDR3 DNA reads TGTGCCAGCAGCCCAGCCTTCCTTAACTATGGCTACACCGTC.

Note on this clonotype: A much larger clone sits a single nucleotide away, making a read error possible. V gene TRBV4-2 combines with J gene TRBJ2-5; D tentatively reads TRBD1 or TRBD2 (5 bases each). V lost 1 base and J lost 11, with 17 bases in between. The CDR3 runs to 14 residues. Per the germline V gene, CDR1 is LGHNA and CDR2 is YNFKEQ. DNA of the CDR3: TGTGCCAGCAGCCAAGGGGGGACCTACAATGAGCAGTACTTC. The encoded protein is CASSQGGTYNEQYF.

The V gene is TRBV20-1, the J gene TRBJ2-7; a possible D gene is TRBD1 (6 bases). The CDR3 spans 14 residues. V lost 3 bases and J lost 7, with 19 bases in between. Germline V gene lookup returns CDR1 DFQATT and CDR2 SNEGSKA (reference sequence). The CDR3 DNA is TGCAGTGCTAGCGAAGTCAGGGGCTGTTTTGAGCAGTACTTC. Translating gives CSASEVRGCFEQYF.

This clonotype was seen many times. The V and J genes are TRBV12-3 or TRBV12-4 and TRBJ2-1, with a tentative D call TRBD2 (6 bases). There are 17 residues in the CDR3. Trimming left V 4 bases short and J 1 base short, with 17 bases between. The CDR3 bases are TGTGCCAGCAGTTCACGCGGGGTTGGCGGATCCTACAATGAGCAGTTCTTC. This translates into CASSSRGVGGSYNEQFF.

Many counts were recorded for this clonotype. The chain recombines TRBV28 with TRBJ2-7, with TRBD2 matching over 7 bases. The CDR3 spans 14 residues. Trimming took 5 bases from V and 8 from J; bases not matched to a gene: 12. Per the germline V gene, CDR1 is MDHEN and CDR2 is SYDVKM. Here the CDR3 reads CASSSGTSILKQYF. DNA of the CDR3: TGTGCCAGCAGTAGCGGGACCTCCATTCTTAAGCAGTACTTC.